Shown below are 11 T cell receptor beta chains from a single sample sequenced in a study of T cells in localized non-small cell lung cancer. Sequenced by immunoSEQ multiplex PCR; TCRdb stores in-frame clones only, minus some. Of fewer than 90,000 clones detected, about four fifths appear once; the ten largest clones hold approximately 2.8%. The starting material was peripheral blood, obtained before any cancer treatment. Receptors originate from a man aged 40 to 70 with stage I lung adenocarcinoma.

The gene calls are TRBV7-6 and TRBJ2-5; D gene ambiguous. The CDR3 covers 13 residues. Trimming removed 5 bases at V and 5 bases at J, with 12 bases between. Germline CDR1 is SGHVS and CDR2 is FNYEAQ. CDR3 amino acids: CASSLDRAETQYF. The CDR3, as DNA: TGTGCCAGCAGCCTTGACCGCGCGGAGACCCAGTACTTC.

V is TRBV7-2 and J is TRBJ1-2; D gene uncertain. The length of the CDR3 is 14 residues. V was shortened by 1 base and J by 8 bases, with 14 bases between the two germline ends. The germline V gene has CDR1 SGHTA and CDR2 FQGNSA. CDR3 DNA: TGTGCCAGCAGCTTAGGTAGTGGGTTGCGGGGCTACACCTTC. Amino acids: CASSLGSGLRGYTF. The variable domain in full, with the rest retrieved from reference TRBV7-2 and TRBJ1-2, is GAGVSQSPSNKVTEKGKDVELRCDPISGHTALYWYRQSLGQGLEFLIYFQGNSAPDKSGLPSDRFSAERTGGSVSTLTIQRTQQEDSAVYLCASSLGSGLRGYTFGSGTRLTVV.

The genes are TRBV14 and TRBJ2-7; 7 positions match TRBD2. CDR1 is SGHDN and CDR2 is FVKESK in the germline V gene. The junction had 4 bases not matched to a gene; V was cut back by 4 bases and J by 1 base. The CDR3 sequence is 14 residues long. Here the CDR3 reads CASSLSRGSYEQYF. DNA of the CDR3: TGTGCCAGCAGCCTCTCGCGGGGGTCCTACGAGCAGTACTTC.

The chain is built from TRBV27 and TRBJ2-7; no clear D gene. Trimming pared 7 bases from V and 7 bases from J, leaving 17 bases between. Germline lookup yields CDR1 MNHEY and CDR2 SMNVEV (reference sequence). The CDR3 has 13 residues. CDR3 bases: TGTGCCAGCAATCCCGACCTCTCCGGGGAGCAGTACTTC. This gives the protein CASNPDLSGEQYF.

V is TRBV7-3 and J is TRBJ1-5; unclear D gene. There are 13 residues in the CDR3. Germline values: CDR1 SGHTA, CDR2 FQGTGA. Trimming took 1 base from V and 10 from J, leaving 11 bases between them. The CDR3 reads CASSLNVGSPQHF. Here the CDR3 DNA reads TGTGCCAGCAGCTTAAATGTGGGGTCTCCCCAGCATTTT.

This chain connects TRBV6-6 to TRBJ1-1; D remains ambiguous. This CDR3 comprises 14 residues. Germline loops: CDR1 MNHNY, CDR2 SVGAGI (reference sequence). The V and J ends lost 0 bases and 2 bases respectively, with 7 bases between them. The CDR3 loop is CASSYSEANTEAFF. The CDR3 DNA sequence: TGTGCCAGCAGTTACTCCGAGGCTAACACTGAAGCTTTCTTT.

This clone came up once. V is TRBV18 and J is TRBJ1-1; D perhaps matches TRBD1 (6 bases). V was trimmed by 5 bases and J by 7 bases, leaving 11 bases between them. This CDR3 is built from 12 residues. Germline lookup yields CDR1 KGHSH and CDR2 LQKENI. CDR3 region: CASSRQDIEAFF. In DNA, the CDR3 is TGTGCCAGCTCAAGACAGGACATTGAAGCTTTCTTT.

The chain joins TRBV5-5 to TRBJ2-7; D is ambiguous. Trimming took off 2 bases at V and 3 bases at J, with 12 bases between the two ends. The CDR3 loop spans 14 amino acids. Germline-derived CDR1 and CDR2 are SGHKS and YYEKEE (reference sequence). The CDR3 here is CASSFRRESYEQYF. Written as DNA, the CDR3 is TGTGCCAGCAGCTTCCGAAGGGAAAGCTACGAGCAGTACTTC.

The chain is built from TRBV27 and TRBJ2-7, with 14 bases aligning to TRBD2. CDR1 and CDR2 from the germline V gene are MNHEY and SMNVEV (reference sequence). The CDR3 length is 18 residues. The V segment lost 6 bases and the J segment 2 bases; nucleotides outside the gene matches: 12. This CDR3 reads CASSPRTSGRTSAYEQYF. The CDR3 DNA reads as TGTGCCAGCAGCCCGAGGACTAGCGGGAGGACCAGTGCCTACGAGCAGTACTTC.

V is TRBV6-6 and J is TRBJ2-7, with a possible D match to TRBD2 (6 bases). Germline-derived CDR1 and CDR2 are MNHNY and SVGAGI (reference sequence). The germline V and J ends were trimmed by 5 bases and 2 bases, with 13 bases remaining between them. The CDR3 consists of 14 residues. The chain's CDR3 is CASSRVGTPYEQYF. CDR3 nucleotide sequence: TGTGCCAGCAGTCGTGTCGGGACTCCCTACGAGCAGTACTTC.

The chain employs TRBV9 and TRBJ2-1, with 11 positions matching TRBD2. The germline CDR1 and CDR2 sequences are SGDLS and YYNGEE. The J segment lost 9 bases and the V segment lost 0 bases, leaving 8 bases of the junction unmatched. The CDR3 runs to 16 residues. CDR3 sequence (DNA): TGTGCCAGCAGCGTAGGGGAACTAGCGGGAGTCCGTGAGCAGTTCTTC. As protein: CASSVGELAGVREQFF.